A single sample is the source of the 19 T cell receptor beta chains below, sequenced in a study of blood T cells in healthy people across ages. The authors ran a second PCR of about 6 to 12 cycles using a sample-barcoded 5' primer and a J-beta primer mix. TCRdb ran MiXCR on the 5' RACE reads and lists one entry per CDR3 protein. The table includes around 710,000 distinct CDR3 sequences, 35% to 45% detected once. The sequenced material came from blood. These receptor sequences come from a woman aged 55-70 years in good health.

The rearrangement joins TRBV25-1 to TRBJ2-1, with TRBD1 matching 9 bases. The J segment lost 9 bases and the V segment lost 10 bases, leaving 16 bases of the junction unmatched. The CDR3 is made up of 15 amino acids. Germline lookup yields CDR1 MGHDK and CDR2 SYGVNS. The CDR3 region is CAISLDRGIRGEQFF. CDR3 sequence (DNA): TGTGCCATCTCTCTAGACAGGGGGATAAGGGGTGAGCAGTTCTTC.

This clonotype was counted between two and nine times. The chain couples TRBV6-6 to TRBJ2-5, with TRBD1 matching over 8 bases. Germline values: CDR1 MNHNY, CDR2 SVGAGI (reference sequence). With 6 bases clipped from V and 4 bases from J, the junction kept 10 bases outside the gene matches. CDR3 size: 15 residues. CDR3 nucleotides: TGTGCCAGCAGACCCCCCAGGGGGCGCAGAGAGACCCAGTACTTC. This gives the protein CASRPPRGRRETQYF.

This clonotype was seen a handful of times. This chain links TRBV5-1 with TRBJ2-3; 8 bases match TRBD2. Trimming cost V 2 bases and J 0 bases; bases outside gene matches: 5. In germline, CDR1 is SGHRS, CDR2 YFSETQ. The CDR3 is made up of 16 amino acids. CDR3 region: CASSLLADPSTDTQYF. The CDR3 nucleotides are TGCGCCAGCAGCTTACTAGCGGACCCTAGCACAGATACGCAGTATTTT.

This clonotype was counted only a few times. The J gene is TRBJ2-7, the V gene TRBV5-1; 9 bases map to TRBD2. J was trimmed by 2 bases and V by 0 bases; bases with no gene match: 3. The length of the CDR3 is 15 residues. Germline values: CDR1 SGHRS, CDR2 YFSETQ. This CDR3 is CASSLEAGGPYEQYF. The CDR3, as DNA: TGCGCCAGCAGCTTGGAAGCGGGGGGACCCTACGAGCAGTACTTC. Full variable domain (remainder filled in from reference TRBV5-1 and TRBJ2-7): KAGVTQTPRYLIKTRGQQVTLSCSPISGHRSVSWYQQTPGQGLQFLFEYFSETQRNKGNFPGRFSGRQFSNSRSEMNVSTLELGDSALYLCASSLEAGGPYEQYFGPGTRLTVT.

J is TRBJ2-2 and V is TRBV20-1, with 10 positions matching TRBD2. The CDR3 extends over 16 amino acids. CDR1 and CDR2 (germline): DFQATT, SNEGSKA (reference sequence). V was clipped by 2 bases and J by 7 bases; unmatched bases: 10. In DNA form, the CDR3 reads TGCAGTGCTAGACCCGGGACTAGCGTTCCTGGCGGGGAGCTGTTTTTT. It translates to CSARPGTSVPGGELFF.

This clonotype was recorded a few times. This rearrangement joins TRBV3-1 to TRBJ2-3; no firm D call. The CDR3 is 14 residues long. The ends were cut back, 0 bases at V and 4 bases at J, with 8 bases in the middle. Germline values: CDR1 LGHDT, CDR2 YNNKEL (reference sequence). The CDR3 sequence is CASSQDTASDTQYF. Written as DNA, the CDR3 is TGTGCCAGCAGCCAAGATACAGCGTCAGATACGCAGTATTTT.

This clonotype was detected a few times. The chain is built from TRBV10-3 and TRBJ2-3; 7 bases fit TRBD2. The CDR3 is made up of 14 amino acids. V was pared by 10 bases and J by 1 base, with 8 bases of the junction left unmatched. CDR1 is ENHRY, CDR2 SYGVKD, per germline. CDR3: CATSRGEGTDTQYF. The CDR3 DNA is TGTGCCACCTCCCGGGGGGAGGGCACAGATACGCAGTATTTT.

This clonotype was seen a handful of times. One junction end disagrees with the germline gene, perhaps due to a read error. V is TRBV27 and J is TRBJ2-3, with D uncertain. This CDR3 is built from 15 residues. Germline V gene sequence: CDR1 MNHEY, CDR2 SMNVEV (reference sequence). The CDR3 DNA follows: TGTGCCAGCAGTTTAAACCGAGGTGGCACAGATACGCGGTATTTT. It is translated as CASSLNRGGTDTRYF.

This clonotype was recorded a few times. This chain uses TRBV9 with TRBJ2-5; maybe TRBD1 (5 bases). In germline, CDR1 is SGDLS, CDR2 YYNGEE. The CDR3 contains 15 residues. V lost 0 bases to trimming and J lost 3 bases, with 12 bases between them. This CDR3 reads CASSVGLRGEETQYF. The CDR3 DNA reads TGTGCCAGCAGCGTAGGGCTAAGGGGCGAAGAGACCCAGTACTTC.

Only a few counts were recorded for this clonotype. The rearrangement joins TRBV3-1 to TRBJ2-5; D unclear. The closer fit of TRBJ2-7 to the DNA end suggests the J call may be wrong. This CDR3 contains 12 residues. Germline V lookup: CDR1 LGHDT, CDR2 YNNKEL (reference sequence). CDR3 nucleotides: TGTGCCAGCAGCCCCACTCGGAACGAGCAGTACTTC. This encodes CASSPTRNEQYF.

V and J are TRBV20-1 and TRBJ2-5; weak D call: TRBD2 (5 bases). The germline V and J ends were trimmed by 3 bases and 10 bases, with 18 bases remaining between them. CDR3 length equals 13 residues. Germline CDR1 reads DFQATT; CDR2 reads SNEGSKA (reference sequence). The CDR3 DNA sequence: TGCAGTGCTAGGCTCCCTTCTTCGAGGGACCAGTACTTC. Translated: CSARLPSSRDQYF.

V gene TRBV7-2 combines with J gene TRBJ2-1, with D possibly being TRBD2 (5 bases). The length of the CDR3 is 15 residues. V was pared by 4 bases and J by 6 bases, with 16 bases between. From germline, CDR1 is SGHTA and CDR2 FQGNSA. As DNA, the CDR3 is TGTGCCAGCAGCTCCCCTGCTAGCCTCGTCAATGAGCAGTTCTTC. It specifies CASSSPASLVNEQFF. Based on the CDR3 plus reference TRBV7-2 and TRBJ2-1, the full variable domain is GAGVSQSPSNKVTEKGKDVELRCDPISGHTALYWYRQSLGQGLEFLIYFQGNSAPDKSGLPSDRFSAERTGGSVSTLTIQRTQQEDSAVYLCASSSPASLVNEQFFGPGTRLTVL.

This clonotype was detected a few times. The chain recombines TRBV18 with TRBJ2-7; D uncertain. The V gene lost 2 bases and the J gene lost 0 bases, with 8 bases spanning the gap. The CDR3 sequence is 14 residues long. Germline assignment: CDR1 KGHSH and CDR2 LQKENI. In nucleotides, the CDR3 is TGTGCCAGCTCACCATATGACACCTCCTACGAGCAGTACTTC. This gives the protein CASSPYDTSYEQYF. Complete variable domain (other parts from reference TRBV18 and TRBJ2-7): NAGVMQNPRHLVRRRGQEARLRCSPMKGHSHVYWYRQLPEEGLKFMVYLQKENIIDESGMPKERFSAEFPKEGPSILRIQQVVRGDSAAYFCASSPYDTSYEQYFGPGTRLTVT.

As concerns this clonotype: Just one base apart from a much larger clone, this may be a read error. The chain recombines TRBV29-1 with TRBJ2-1; D remains ambiguous. Germline V gives CDR1 SQVTM, CDR2 ANQGSEA. Trimming took off 1 base at V and 13 bases at J, with 17 bases between the two ends. CDR3 length: 13 amino acids. The CDR3 DNA sequence: TGCAGCGTTGAAGGGGGTTTACGGATAGTACAGTTCTTC. Translated: CSVEGGLRIVQFF.

The chain couples TRBV3-1 to TRBJ1-1; no clear D. The germline gives CDR1 LGHDT, CDR2 YNNKEL (reference sequence). Trimming took 7 bases from V and 1 from J, leaving 13 bases between them. The CDR3 runs to 14 residues. The chain's CDR3 is CASTHHGRNTEAFF. The CDR3 DNA sequence: TGTGCCAGCACCCACCATGGGAGGAACACTGAAGCTTTCTTT.

This rearrangement joins TRBV4-2 to TRBJ2-5; no firm D call. The CDR3 contains 14 residues. Germline V gives CDR1 LGHNA, CDR2 YNFKEQ. V dropped 5 bases and J dropped 2 bases, with 12 bases sitting between them. CDR3 in DNA: TGTGCCAGCAGCGGAGTAACGGGTCAAGAGACCCAGTACTTC. Protein product: CASSGVTGQETQYF.

This clonotype was seen only once. CDR3 nucleotide sequence: TGTGCCAGCAGCAAAGTAGTCGGGGATTGGAATCGTAGCTACACCTTC. Its protein product is CASSKVVGDWNRSYTF. V is TRBV21-1 and J is TRBJ1-2. TRBV21-1 is noted as a pseudogene. The CDR3 spans 16 residues.

This clonotype appeared once. The chain uses TRBV7-9 and TRBJ2-5; D is undetermined. The end of the DNA fits TRBJ2-7 better, so the J call may be wrong. The CDR3 consists of 16 residues. The germline V gene has CDR1 SEHNR and CDR2 FQNEAQ (reference sequence). The CDR3 nucleotides are TGTGCCAGCAGCTCCCTCCCCCGCAGGATCGCATACGAGCAGTACTTC. It encodes CASSSLPRRIAYEQYF.

This clonotype came up many times. This rearrangement joins TRBV7-2 to TRBJ2-2, with TRBD2 as a possible D gene (5 bases). CDR3 size: 15 residues. Germline V gene sequence: CDR1 SGHTA, CDR2 FQGNSA. The V end was cut by 8 bases, the J end by 1 base, with 14 bases between. CDR3 DNA sequence: TGTGCCAGCCCTGAGGTGGGGAGGAACACCGGGGAGCTGTTTTTT. Its protein is CASPEVGRNTGELFF.